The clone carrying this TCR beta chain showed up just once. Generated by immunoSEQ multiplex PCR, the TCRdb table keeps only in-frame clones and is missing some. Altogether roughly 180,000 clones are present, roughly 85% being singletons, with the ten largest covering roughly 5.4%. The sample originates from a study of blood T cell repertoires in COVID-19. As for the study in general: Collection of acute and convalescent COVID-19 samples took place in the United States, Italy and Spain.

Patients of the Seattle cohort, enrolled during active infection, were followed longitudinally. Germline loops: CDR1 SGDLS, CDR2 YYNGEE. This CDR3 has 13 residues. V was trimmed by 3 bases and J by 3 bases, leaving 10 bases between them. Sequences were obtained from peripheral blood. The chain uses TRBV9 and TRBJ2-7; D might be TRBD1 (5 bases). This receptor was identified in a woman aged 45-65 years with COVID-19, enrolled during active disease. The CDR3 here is CASSADIGYEQYF. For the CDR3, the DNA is TGTGCCAGCAGCGCGGACATAGGCTACGAGCAGTACTTC.